This TCR beta chain derives from a study of blood T cell repertoires in COVID-19. Study summary: The United States, Italy and Spain were the sources of the acute and convalescent COVID-19 samples. PBMCs, B-cell-depleted T cells, or T cells were the source of the cDNA or gDNA that made up the material.

The germline CDR1 and CDR2 sequences are MDHEN and SYDVKM. This CDR3 has 15 residues. Trimming took off 5 bases at V and 3 bases at J, with 16 bases between the two ends. There are a few counts of this clone. In the source study's methods: Amplification from reference gene primers served as the basis for estimated nucleated cell counts. This table comes from immunoSEQ multiplex PCR, and its TCRdb copy is limited to in-frame clones, with some not included. That table gives V, J and clone size, and the DNA gave D and trimming. The data hold around 100,000 clones, with about 85% observed a single time. The receptor's source is a man aged 35-49 years with acute or convalescent COVID-19. Sequenced material: peripheral blood. The chain recombines TRBV28 with TRBJ1-1; possible D gene TRBD1, 6 bases. The CDR3 bases are TGTGCCAGCAGTCTGGTCTGGGGGCGCGACACTGAAGCTTTCTTT. It encodes CASSLVWGRDTEAFF.